Sequencing of this T cell receptor beta chain was carried out in a study of shared clonotypes between healthy human individuals. Whole-study context: The plates for each donor numbered three CD4 naive, three CD4 memory, two CD8 naive and one CD8 memory.

The donors were adults (healthy and HIV-negative) with no recent acute infections or vaccinations. The CD4+ fraction was divided into a CD45RA+ naive subset and a CD45RA-negative memory subset. There are 16 residues in the CDR3. The junction had 12 bases not matched to a gene; V was cut back by 4 bases and J by 7 bases. CDR1 is ENHRY, CDR2 SYGVKD, per germline. Sequencing used immunoSEQ multiplex PCR; TCRdb keeps in-frame clones, though not all of them. Seen here are over a million clones, over 95% observed once, and the top ten hold more than 0.9%. Sequencing used naive CD4+ T cells sorted from blood. Described subset: CD45RA+ positively selected. This rearrangement joins TRBV10-3 to TRBJ2-7, with 11 bases aligning to TRBD2. The sequence derives from a man between 25 and 39 years old in good health. The DNA of the CDR3 is TGTGCCATCAGTGTACTAGCGGGAGACATCTCTGGGGAGCAGTACTTC. Encoded protein: CAISVLAGDISGEQYF.